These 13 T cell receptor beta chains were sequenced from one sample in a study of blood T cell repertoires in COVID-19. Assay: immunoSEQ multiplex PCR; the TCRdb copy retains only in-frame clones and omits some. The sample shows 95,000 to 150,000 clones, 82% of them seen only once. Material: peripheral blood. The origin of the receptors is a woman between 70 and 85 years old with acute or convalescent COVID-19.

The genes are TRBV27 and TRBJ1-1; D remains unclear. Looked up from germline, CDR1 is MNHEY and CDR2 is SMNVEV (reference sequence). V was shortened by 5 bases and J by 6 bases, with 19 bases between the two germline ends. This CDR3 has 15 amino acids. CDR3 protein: CASSLPQVPSPEAFF. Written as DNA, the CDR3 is TGTGCCAGCAGTCTCCCGCAGGTCCCCAGTCCTGAAGCTTTCTTT.

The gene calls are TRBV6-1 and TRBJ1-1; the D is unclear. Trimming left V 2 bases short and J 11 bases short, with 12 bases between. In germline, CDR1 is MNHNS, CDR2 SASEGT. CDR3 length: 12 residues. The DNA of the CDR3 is TGTGCCAGCAGTGAACGAAGCTCCGGGGCTTTCTTT. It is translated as CASSERSSGAFF.

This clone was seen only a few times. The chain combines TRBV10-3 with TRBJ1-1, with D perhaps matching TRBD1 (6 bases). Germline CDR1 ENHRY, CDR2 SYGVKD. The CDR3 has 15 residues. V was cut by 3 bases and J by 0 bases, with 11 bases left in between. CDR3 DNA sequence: TGTGCCATCAGTGACTTAGGACAGATGAACACTGAAGCTTTCTTT. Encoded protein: CAISDLGQMNTEAFF.

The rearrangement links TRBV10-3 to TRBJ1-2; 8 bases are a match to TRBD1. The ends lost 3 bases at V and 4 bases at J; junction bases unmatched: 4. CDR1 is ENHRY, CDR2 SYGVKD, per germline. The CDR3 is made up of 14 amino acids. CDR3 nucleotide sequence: TGTGCCATCAGTGAAGGGCAGGGGGCCTATGGCTACACCTTC. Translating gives CAISEGQGAYGYTF.

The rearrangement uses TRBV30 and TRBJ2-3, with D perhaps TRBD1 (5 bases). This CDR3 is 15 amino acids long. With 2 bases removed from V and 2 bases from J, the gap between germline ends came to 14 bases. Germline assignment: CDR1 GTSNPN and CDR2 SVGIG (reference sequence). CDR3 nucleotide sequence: TGTGCCTGGAGTAAACAGGCCACAAACACAGATACGCAGTATTTT. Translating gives CAWSKQATNTDTQYF.

The CDR3 protein is CARGTSGTHNEQFF. The CDR3 DNA reads TGTGCCAGAGGGACTAGCGGGACCCACAATGAGCAGTTCTTC. The chain carries TRBV2 and TRBJ2-1, with 13 bases fitting TRBD2. The CDR3 is 14 residues long. Germline V CDR1 and CDR2: SNHLY, FYNNEI. V trimming: 9 bases; J trimming: 5 bases; junction bases outside the gene matches: 4.

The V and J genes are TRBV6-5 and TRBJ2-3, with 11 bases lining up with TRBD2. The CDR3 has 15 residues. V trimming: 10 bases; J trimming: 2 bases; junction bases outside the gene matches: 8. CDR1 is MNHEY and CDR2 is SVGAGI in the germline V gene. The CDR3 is CANSRLAGSTDTQYF. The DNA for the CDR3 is TGTGCCAACTCTCGACTAGCGGGGTCCACAGATACGCAGTATTTT.

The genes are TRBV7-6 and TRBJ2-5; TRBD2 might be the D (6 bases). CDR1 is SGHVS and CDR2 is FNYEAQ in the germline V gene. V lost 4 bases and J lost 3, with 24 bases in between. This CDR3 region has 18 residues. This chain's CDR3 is CASSSPGRGIRKEETQYF. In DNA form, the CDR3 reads TGTGCCAGCAGCTCCCCGGGGCGGGGTATTCGGAAGGAAGAGACCCAGTACTTC.

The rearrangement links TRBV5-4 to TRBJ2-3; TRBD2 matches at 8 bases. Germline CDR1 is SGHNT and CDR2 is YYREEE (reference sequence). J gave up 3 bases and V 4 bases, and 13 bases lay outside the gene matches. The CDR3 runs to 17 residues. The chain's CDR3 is CASSPPIGGGGTDTQYF. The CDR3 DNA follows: TGTGCCAGCAGCCCTCCTATCGGGGGGGGCGGGACAGATACGCAGTATTTT.

CDR3 loop: CASSAKRTSSGGELFF. CDR3 nucleotide sequence: TGTGCCAGCAGTGCTAAGCGGACCTCCTCGGGCGGGGAGCTGTTTTTT. The chain joins TRBV2 to TRBJ2-2; D is possibly TRBD2 (5 bases). CDR3 length: 16 residues. With 4 bases removed from V and 7 bases from J, the gap between germline ends came to 19 bases. CDR1 and CDR2 from the germline V gene are SNHLY and FYNNEI.

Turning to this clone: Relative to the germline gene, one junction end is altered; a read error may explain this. CDR3 protein: CASSPNAGDQETQYF. For the CDR3, the DNA is TGTGCCAGCTCACCGAATGCAGGGGACCAGGAGACCCAGTACTTC. The chain combines TRBV18 with TRBJ2-5, with a weak D call TRBD1 (6 bases). Germline CDR1 is KGHSH and CDR2 is LQKENI. This CDR3 is built from 15 residues.

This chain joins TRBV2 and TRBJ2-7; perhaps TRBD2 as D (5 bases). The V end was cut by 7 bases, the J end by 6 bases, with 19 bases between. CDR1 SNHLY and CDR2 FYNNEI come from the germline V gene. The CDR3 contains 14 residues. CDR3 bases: TGTGCCAGCAACGAAGACCGGCTGCGGGCCGAGCAGTACGTC. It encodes CASNEDRLRAEQYV.

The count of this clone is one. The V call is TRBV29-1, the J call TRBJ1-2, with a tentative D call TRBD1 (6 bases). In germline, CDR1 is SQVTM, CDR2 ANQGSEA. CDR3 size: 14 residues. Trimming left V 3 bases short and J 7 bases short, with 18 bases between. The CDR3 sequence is CSVERTVSGSGYTF. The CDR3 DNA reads TGCAGCGTTGAGCGGACAGTCTCCGGCTCTGGCTACACCTTC.